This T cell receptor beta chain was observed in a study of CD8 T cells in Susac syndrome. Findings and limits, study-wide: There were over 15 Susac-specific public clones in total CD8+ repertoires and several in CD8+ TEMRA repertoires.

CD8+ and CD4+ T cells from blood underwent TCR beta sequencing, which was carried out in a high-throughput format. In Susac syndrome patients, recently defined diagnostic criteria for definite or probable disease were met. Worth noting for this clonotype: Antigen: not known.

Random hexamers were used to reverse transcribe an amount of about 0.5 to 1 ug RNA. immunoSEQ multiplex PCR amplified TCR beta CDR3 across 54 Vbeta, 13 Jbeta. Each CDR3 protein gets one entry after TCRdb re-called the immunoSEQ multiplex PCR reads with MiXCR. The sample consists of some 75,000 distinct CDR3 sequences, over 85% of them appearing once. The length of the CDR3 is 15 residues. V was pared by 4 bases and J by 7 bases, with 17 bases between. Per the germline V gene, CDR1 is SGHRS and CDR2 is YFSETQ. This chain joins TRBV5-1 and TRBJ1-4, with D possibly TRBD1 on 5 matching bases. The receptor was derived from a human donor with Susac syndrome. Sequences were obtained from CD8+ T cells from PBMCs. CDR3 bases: TGCGCCAGCAGCACCAGGATCCCTGGGGGTGAAAAACTGTTTTTT. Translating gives CASSTRIPGGEKLFF.